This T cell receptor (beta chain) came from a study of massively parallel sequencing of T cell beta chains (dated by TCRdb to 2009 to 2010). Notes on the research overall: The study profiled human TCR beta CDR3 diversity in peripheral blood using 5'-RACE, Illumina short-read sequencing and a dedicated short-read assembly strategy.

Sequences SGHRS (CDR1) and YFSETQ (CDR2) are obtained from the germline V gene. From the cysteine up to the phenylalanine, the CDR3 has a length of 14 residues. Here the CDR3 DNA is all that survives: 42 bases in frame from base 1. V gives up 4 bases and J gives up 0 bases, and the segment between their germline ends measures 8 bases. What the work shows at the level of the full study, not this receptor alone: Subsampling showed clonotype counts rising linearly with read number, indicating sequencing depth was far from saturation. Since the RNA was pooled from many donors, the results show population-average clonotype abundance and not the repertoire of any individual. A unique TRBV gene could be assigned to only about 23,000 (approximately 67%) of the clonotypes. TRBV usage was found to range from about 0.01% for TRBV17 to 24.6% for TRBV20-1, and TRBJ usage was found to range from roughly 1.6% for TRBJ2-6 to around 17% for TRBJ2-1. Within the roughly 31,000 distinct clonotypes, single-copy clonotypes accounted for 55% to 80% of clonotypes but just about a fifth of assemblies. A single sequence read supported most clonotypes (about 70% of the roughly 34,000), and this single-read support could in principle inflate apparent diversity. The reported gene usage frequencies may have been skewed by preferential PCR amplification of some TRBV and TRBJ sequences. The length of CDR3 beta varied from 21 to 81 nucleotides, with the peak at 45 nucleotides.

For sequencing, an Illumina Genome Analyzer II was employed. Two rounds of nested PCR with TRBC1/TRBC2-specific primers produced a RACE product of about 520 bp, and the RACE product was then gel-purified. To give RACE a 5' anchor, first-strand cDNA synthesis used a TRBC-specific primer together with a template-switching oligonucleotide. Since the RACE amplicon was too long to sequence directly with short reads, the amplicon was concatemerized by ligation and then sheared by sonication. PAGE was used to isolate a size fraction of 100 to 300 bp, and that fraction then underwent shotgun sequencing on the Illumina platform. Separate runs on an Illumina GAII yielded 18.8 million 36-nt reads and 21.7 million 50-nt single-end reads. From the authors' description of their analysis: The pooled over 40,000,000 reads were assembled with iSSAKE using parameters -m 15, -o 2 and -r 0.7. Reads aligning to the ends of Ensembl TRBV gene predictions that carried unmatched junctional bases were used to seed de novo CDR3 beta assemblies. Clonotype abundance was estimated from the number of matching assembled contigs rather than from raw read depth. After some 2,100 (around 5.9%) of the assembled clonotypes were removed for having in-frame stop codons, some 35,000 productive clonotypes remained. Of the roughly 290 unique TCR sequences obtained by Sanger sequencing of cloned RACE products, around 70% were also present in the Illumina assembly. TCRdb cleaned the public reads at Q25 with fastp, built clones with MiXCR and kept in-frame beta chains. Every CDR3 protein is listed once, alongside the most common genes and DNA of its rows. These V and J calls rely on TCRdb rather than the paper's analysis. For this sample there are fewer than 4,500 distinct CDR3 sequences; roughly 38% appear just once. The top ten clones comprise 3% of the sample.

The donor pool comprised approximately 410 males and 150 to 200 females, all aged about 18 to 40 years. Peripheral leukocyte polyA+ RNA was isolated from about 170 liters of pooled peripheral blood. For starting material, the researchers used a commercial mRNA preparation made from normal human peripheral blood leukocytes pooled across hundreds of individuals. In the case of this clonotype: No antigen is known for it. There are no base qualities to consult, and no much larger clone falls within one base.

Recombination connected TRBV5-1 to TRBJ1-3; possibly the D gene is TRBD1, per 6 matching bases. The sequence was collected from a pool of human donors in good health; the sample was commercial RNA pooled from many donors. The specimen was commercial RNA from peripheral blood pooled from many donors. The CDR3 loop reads CASSGGDSGNTIYF. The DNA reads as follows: TGCGCCAGCAGCGGGGGCGACTCTGGAAACACCATATATTTT. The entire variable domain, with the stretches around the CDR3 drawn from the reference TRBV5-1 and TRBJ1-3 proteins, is KAGVTQTPRYLIKTRGQQVTLSCSPISGHRSVSWYQQTPGQGLQFLFEYFSETQRNKGNFPGRFSGRQFSNSRSEMNVSTLELGDSALYLCASSGGDSGNTIYFGEGSWLTVV.